One and the same sample provided the 28 T cell receptor beta chains below, sequenced in a study of vaccination and CD4 T cells after COVID-19. The assay that was used to sequence DNA from cultured CD4+ T cells was the Oncomine TCR Beta short-read assay. TCRdb re-called the PCR reads with MiXCR, one entry per CDR3 protein. The profile shows 9,900 or so distinct CDR3 sequences, roughly half of them singletons. The treatment denotes: roughly 10-day PBMC culture with coronavirus spike peptide pools or control peptides (ViraFEST assay). Their antigens are not known. Sequencing was carried out using CD4+ T cells from blood, cultured in vitro. These receptors originate from a human donor who had recovered from COVID-19.

This clonotype was detected only a few times. The chain employs TRBV6-1 and TRBJ1-2; D call uncertain. Trimming left V 2 bases short and J 4 bases short, with 20 bases between. Germline CDR1 MNHNS, CDR2 SASEGT. This CDR3 contains 17 residues. Here the CDR3 reads CASSESFRVLRGYGYTF. In nucleotides, the CDR3 is TGTGCCAGCAGTGAAAGTTTCAGAGTCCTACGGGGCTATGGCTACACCTTC.

This chain links TRBV19 with TRBJ1-2; perhaps TRBD1 as D (5 bases). The CDR3 length is 15 residues. Trimming removed 3 bases from V and 1 base from J, with 12 bases in between. CDR1 is LNHDA, CDR2 SQIVND, per germline (reference sequence). CDR3 bases: TGTGCCAGTAGTATTGGCAGGGAGCATAACTATGGCTACACCTTC. This codes for CASSIGREHNYGYTF. Full variable domain (remainder filled in from reference TRBV19 and TRBJ1-2): DGGITQSPKYLFRKEGQNVTLSCEQNLNHDAMYWYRQDPGQGLRLIYYSQIVNDFQKGDIAEGYSVSREKKESFPLTVTSAQKNPTAFYLCASSIGREHNYGYTFGSGTRLTVV.

The CDR3 is CATSDLVTGELFF. Here the CDR3 DNA reads TGTGCCACCAGTGATTTGGTGACCGGGGAGCTGTTTTTT. The rearrangement joins TRBV24-1 to TRBJ2-2; D is unclear. The CDR3 runs to 13 residues. Per germline, CDR1 KGHDR and CDR2 SFDVKD. V was shortened by 0 bases and J by 5 bases, with 3 bases between the two germline ends.

The chain is built from TRBV7-9 and TRBJ2-7, with D possibly TRBD1 on 6 matching bases. The germline CDR1 and CDR2 sequences are SEHNR and FQNEAQ (reference sequence). Trimming stripped 0 bases from V and 6 bases from J, with 6 bases between. This CDR3 region has 12 residues. This chain's CDR3 is CASSLAQGEQYF. The CDR3 DNA follows: TGTGCCAGCAGCTTAGCACAGGGCGAGCAGTACTTC.

The gene calls are TRBV6-2 or TRBV6-3 and TRBJ1-2, with D uncertain. CDR3 length: 13 residues. V was pared by 0 bases and J by 3 bases, with 5 bases between. Germline CDR1 MNHEY, CDR2 SVGEGT. The CDR3 sequence is CASSYSGDYGYTF. CDR3 DNA sequence: TGTGCCAGCAGTTACTCGGGAGACTATGGCTACACCTTC.

This chain uses TRBV20-1 with TRBJ1-5, with 9 bases aligning to TRBD1. This CDR3 region has 16 residues. Germline loops: CDR1 DFQATT, CDR2 SNEGSKA (reference sequence). V lost 6 bases and J lost 6; bases outside the gene matches: 15. The CDR3 nucleotides are TGCAGTGCCTCCAACTCCGGGACAGGGTCACGTCAGCCCCAGCATTTT. Its translation: CSASNSGTGSRQPQHF.

The chain has TRBV30 and TRBJ1-5; a weak D match, TRBD1 (6 bases). The ends were cut back, 3 bases at V and 3 bases at J, with 9 bases in the middle. Germline CDR1 is GTSNPN and CDR2 is SVGIG (reference sequence). CDR3 size: 13 residues. In DNA form, the CDR3 reads TGTGCCTGGAGCCGGACAGCCAATCAGCCCCAGCATTTT. Translation: CAWSRTANQPQHF.

The chain couples TRBV24-1 to TRBJ1-2, with TRBD1 as a possible D gene (5 bases). The V gene lost 4 bases and the J gene lost 7 bases, with 15 bases spanning the gap. Germline loops: CDR1 KGHDR, CDR2 SFDVKD. The CDR3 extends over 14 amino acids. CDR3 bases: TGTGCCACCAGTGAAGGGACGGAAACCGGTGGCTACACCTTC. It translates to CATSEGTETGGYTF.

The rearrangement links TRBV2 to TRBJ2-7; D gene ambiguous. Germline V gene lookup returns CDR1 SNHLY and CDR2 FYNNEI. Trimming left V 3 bases short and J 4 bases short, with 4 bases between. This CDR3 contains 11 residues. CDR3 nucleotide sequence: TGTGCCAGCAGTGATCGGTACGAGCAGTACTTC. It encodes CASSDRYEQYF.

The gene calls are TRBV27 and TRBJ1-2, with 9 bases aligning to TRBD1. Germline-derived CDR1 and CDR2 are MNHEY and SMNVEV (reference sequence). The CDR3 sequence is 16 residues long. Trimming took 3 bases from V and 4 from J; bases not matched to a gene: 9. CDR3 residues: CASSFLGQGSSYGYTF. Written as DNA, the CDR3 is TGTGCCAGCAGTTTCCTTGGACAGGGGTCGTCCTATGGCTACACCTTC.

This clonotype was seen a few times. The chain has TRBV12-3 or TRBV12-4 and TRBJ1-1; D gene ambiguous. CDR3 length: 14 amino acids. V lost 1 base and J 1 base, leaving 7 bases between the germline ends. Here the CDR3 reads CASSLVAGNTEAFF. The CDR3 DNA sequence: TGTGCCAGCAGTTTAGTAGCAGGGAACACTGAAGCTTTCTTT.

The table lists this clonotype with a few counts. The rearrangement joins TRBV28 to TRBJ1-6, with 7 bases matching TRBD1. The ends lost 6 bases at V and 10 bases at J; junction bases unmatched: 15. Per germline, CDR1 MDHEN and CDR2 SYDVKM. The CDR3 contains 16 residues. The CDR3 reads CASRGAGGTAKSPLHF. The CDR3 region has the DNA TGTGCCAGCAGGGGGGCGGGTGGGACAGCTAAATCACCCCTCCACTTT.

This clonotype was observed a handful of times. This chain links TRBV27 with TRBJ1-1; TRBD1 is a possible D gene (6 bases). V dropped 5 bases and J dropped 1 base, with 17 bases sitting between them. In germline, CDR1 is MNHEY, CDR2 SMNVEV (reference sequence). This CDR3 is built from 16 residues. In nucleotides, the CDR3 is TGTGCCAGCAGTACTTACACAGGGACGGGGAACACTGAAGCTTTCTTT. It specifies CASSTYTGTGNTEAFF.

This sequence joins TRBV10-3 and TRBJ1-1; D gene uncertain. V dropped 6 bases and J dropped 0 bases, with 11 bases sitting between them. CDR3 length: 14 residues. CDR1 and CDR2 (germline): ENHRY, SYGVKD. The CDR3 reads CAISVGPLNTEAFF. CDR3 DNA: TGTGCCATCAGCGTAGGACCCTTGAACACTGAAGCTTTCTTT.

CDR3 region: CASSQGTGGDTQYF. In DNA, the CDR3 is TGCGCCAGCAGCCAAGGGACTGGGGGAGATACGCAGTATTTT. This chain joins TRBV4-3 and TRBJ2-3; tentatively, D is TRBD1 or TRBD2 (5 bases each). Germline CDR1 and CDR2: LGHNA and YSLEER. The CDR3 has 14 amino acids. Between the trimmed V and J ends, which lost 1 base and 5 bases, there was a span of 10 bases.

This chain joins TRBV5-5 and TRBJ2-5; TRBD2 agrees at 10 bases. Germline CDR1 reads SGHKS; CDR2 reads YYEKEE (reference sequence). The CDR3 contains 16 residues. Trimming at V came to 1 base and at J to 5 bases, leaving 8 bases not matched to a gene. The CDR3 spells CASSLSSGGHPETQYF. The CDR3, as DNA: TGTGCCAGCAGCTTGAGTAGCGGGGGGCATCCTGAGACCCAGTACTTC.

This clonotype was detected only a few times. This sequence joins TRBV30 and TRBJ1-2; D ambiguous. V lost 2 bases and J lost 8, with 9 bases in between. The CDR3 sequence is 11 residues long. The germline CDR1 and CDR2 sequences are GTSNPN and SVGIG (reference sequence). CDR3 DNA sequence: TGTGCCTGGAGTCCCGGGTACGGCTACACCTTC. Residues: CAWSPGYGYTF.

V is TRBV7-8 and J is TRBJ2-2; maybe TRBD1 (6 bases). The germline V and J ends were trimmed by 3 bases and 3 bases, with 14 bases remaining between them. This CDR3 is built from 16 residues. Germline V gene data show CDR1 as SGHVS and CDR2 as FQNEAQ. In DNA form, the CDR3 reads TGTGCCAGCAGCTTGCAGGGGAATCGGGACACCGGGGAGCTGTTTTTT. Translation: CASSLQGNRDTGELFF. Filled out from reference TRBV7-8 and TRBJ2-2, the complete variable domain reads GAGVSQSPRYKVAKRGQDVALRCDPISGHVSLFWYQQALGQGPEFLTYFQNEAQLDKSGLPSDRFFAERPEGSVSTLKIQRTQQEDSAVYLCASSLQGNRDTGELFFGEGSRLTVL.

The genes are TRBV25-1 and TRBJ2-1; D is perhaps TRBD1 (8 bases). V lost 6 bases and J 6 bases, leaving 12 bases between the germline ends. This CDR3 comprises 13 residues. Per germline, CDR1 MGHDK and CDR2 SYGVNS. DNA for the CDR3: TGTGCCAGCAGCACAGGGGGGGTCAATGAGCAGTTCTTC. Encoded protein: CASSTGGVNEQFF.

CDR3 nucleotides: TGCGCCAGCCGGGAGGGAGTCAGCACAGATACGCAGTATTTT. Translating it yields CASREGVSTDTQYF. This chain joins TRBV10-1 and TRBJ2-3; 8 positions match TRBD2. The CDR3 is 14 amino acids. V lost 8 bases to trimming and J lost 0 bases; unmatched junction nucleotides: 4. Germline CDR1 and CDR2: WNHNN and SYGVQD (reference sequence).

The chain carries TRBV6-1 and TRBJ1-3; weak D call: TRBD1 (6 bases). Germline CDR1 reads MNHNS; CDR2 reads SASEGT. The V gene lost 5 bases and the J gene lost 3 bases, with 14 bases spanning the gap. The CDR3 covers 15 residues. The CDR3 DNA sequence: TGTGCCAGCAGTAAACAGGGTGTGGGTGGAAACACCATATATTTT. As protein: CASSKQGVGGNTIYF.

The chain uses TRBV19 and TRBJ1-2; 8 positions agree with TRBD1. CDR3 length equals 16 residues. After removal of 5 bases from V and 7 bases from J, the junction contained 15 bases not matched to a gene. CDR1 is LNHDA, CDR2 SQIVND, per germline (reference sequence). DNA of the CDR3: TGTGCCAGTAGTGGACAGGGCGTGCCCCGGGCTGGTGGCTACACCTTC. This codes for CASSGQGVPRAGGYTF.

V and J are TRBV6-1 and TRBJ1-5, with D hard to call. Germline V gene lookup returns CDR1 MNHNS and CDR2 SASEGT. V dropped 4 bases and J dropped 2 bases, with 15 bases sitting between them. CDR3 length: 16 amino acids. This chain's CDR3 is CASSVSLGVGNQPQHF. The CDR3 DNA reads as TGTGCCAGCAGTGTCTCGCTCGGGGTGGGCAATCAGCCCCAGCATTTT.

CDR3 sequence (DNA): TGTGCCAGCAGTGCTAGCGGGGGGGCAACAGATACGCAGTATTTT. Its translation is CASSASGGATDTQYF. J is TRBJ2-3 and V is TRBV28, with 12 nucleotides matching TRBD2. Germline lookup yields CDR1 MDHEN and CDR2 SYDVKM. The CDR3 is 15 amino acids. V gave up 5 bases and J gave up 3 bases; unmatched junction bases: 3. Full variable domain (outside the CDR3, taken from reference TRBV28 and TRBJ2-3): DVKVTQSSRYLVKRTGEKVFLECVQDMDHENMFWYRQDPGLGLRLIYFSYDVKMKEKGDIPEGYSVSREKKERFSLILESASTNQTSMYLCASSASGGATDTQYFGPGTRLTVL.

The table lists this clonotype with a few counts. At one end, the junction sequence differs from germline, possibly due to a read error. The chain recombines TRBV5-3 with TRBJ1-5; maybe TRBD1 (6 bases). TRBV5-3 is identified as an open reading frame with a role that is uncertain. This CDR3 region has 17 residues. CDR3 nucleotides: TGTGCCAGCAGCTTATTAGGGGGAGTATATAGCAATCAGCCCCAGCATTTT. As protein: CASSLLGGVYSNQPQHF.

V is TRBV18 and J is TRBJ1-6, with TRBD1 as a possible D gene (5 bases). Germline CDR1 and CDR2: KGHSH and LQKENI. Between the trimmed V and J ends, which lost 1 base and 3 bases, there was a span of 10 bases. The CDR3 contains 16 residues. The CDR3 coding sequence is TGTGCCAGCTCACCACAGGGGAACGGCTATAATTCACCCCTCCACTTT. Protein sequence: CASSPQGNGYNSPLHF.

This chain uses TRBV18 with TRBJ1-2; tentative D call: TRBD1 (5 bases). There are 14 residues in the CDR3. Germline CDR1 KGHSH, CDR2 LQKENI. Trimming left V 1 base short and J 8 bases short, with 14 bases between. CDR3 sequence: CASSPRGERGGYTF. The CDR3 DNA reads TGTGCCAGCTCACCACGGGGGGAGAGAGGGGGCTACACCTTC.

In the case of this clonotype: This clone may be a read error of a much larger clone one base away. The chain carries TRBV20-1 and TRBJ2-5, with 13 bases lining up with TRBD2. The CDR3 totals 16 residues. From germline, CDR1 is DFQATT and CDR2 SNEGSKA (reference sequence). V shed 0 bases and J 4 bases; nucleotides not matched to a gene: 5. Here the CDR3 reads CSARDTSGGAGETQYF. CDR3 coding DNA: TGCAGTGCTAGAGATACTAGCGGGGGGGCGGGAGAGACCCAGTACTTC.